The 12 T cell receptor beta chains given below trace back to one sample, sequenced in a study of beta chain features in type 1 diabetes. The entirety of the isolated RNA underwent reverse transcription, so expressed TCRB transcripts were sequenced. Method: immunoSEQ multiplex PCR; TCRdb's copy keeps in-frame clones and lacks some. The data contain under 950,000 clones, roughly 15% of them singletons. Input material: naive CD4+ T cells from blood. Source of these receptors: a woman aged 18-29 years in good health.

The chain carries TRBV7-2 and TRBJ1-5; D ambiguous. The germline gives CDR1 SGHTA, CDR2 FQGNSA. The CDR3 totals 13 residues. Deletions cut 3 bases from V and 5 bases from J, with 8 bases between. The CDR3 nucleotides read TGTGCCAGCAGCTTGGGTGGGGATCAGCCCCAGCATTTT. Its protein is CASSLGGDQPQHF.

CDR3 sequence: CASSQSVVSTRSGGELFF. The CDR3 DNA is TGCGCCAGCAGCCAATCCGTGGTTTCCACCCGCTCAGGTGGGGAGCTGTTTTTT. V gene TRBV4-3 combines with J gene TRBJ2-2; no clear D. Germline values: CDR1 LGHNA, CDR2 YSLEER. CDR3 length: 18 amino acids. V was shortened by 2 bases and J by 8 bases, with 24 bases between the two germline ends.

V is TRBV18 and J is TRBJ2-7; the D gene is possibly TRBD2 (5 bases). Trimming left V 7 bases short and J 8 bases short, with 12 bases between. The CDR3 extends over 11 amino acids. Germline-derived CDR1 and CDR2 are KGHSH and LQKENI. As DNA, the CDR3 is TGTGCCAGCTTAGCCGGGGAGAAGCAGTACTTC. This encodes CASLAGEKQYF.

This clone has just a few counts. The V call is TRBV18, the J call TRBJ2-1; TRBD1 matches at 8 bases. Germline CDR1 reads KGHSH; CDR2 reads LQKENI. The V gene end was trimmed by 6 bases and the J gene end by 3 bases; junction bases not matched to a gene: 4. The CDR3 has 14 residues. The CDR3 DNA reads as TGTGCCAGCTCCTCGGACAGGGACTACAATGAGCAGTTCTTC. It is translated as CASSSDRDYNEQFF.

This chain connects TRBV9 to TRBJ2-5; possibly TRBD1 for D (5 bases). From germline, CDR1 is SGDLS and CDR2 YYNGEE. V was trimmed by 0 bases and J by 4 bases, leaving 13 bases between them. The CDR3 covers 15 residues. The CDR3 region has the DNA TGTGCCAGCAGCGTAGGACCGCCAGGGCGAGAGACCCAGTACTTC. Encoded protein: CASSVGPPGRETQYF.

The chain uses TRBV21-1 and TRBJ2-2; the table's D call, TRBD1, was not checked against the DNA. TRBV21-1 corresponds to a pseudogene. The CDR3 is 17 residues long. The CDR3, as DNA: TGTGCCAGCAGCAAACCGAGGGACAGGCCTAATACCGGGGAGCTGTTTTTT. Its translation: CASSKPRDRPNTGELFF.

This clone was counted a few times. The chain uses TRBV7-8 and TRBJ2-7; D remains ambiguous. V lost 3 bases to trimming and J lost 4 bases, with 13 bases between them. This CDR3 is 14 amino acids long. Germline V gives CDR1 SGHVS, CDR2 FQNEAQ. The CDR3 DNA sequence: TGTGCCAGCAGCTTTTCTACCCTCCGGTACGAGCAGTACTTC. Its translation: CASSFSTLRYEQYF.

The chain uses TRBV7-2 and TRBJ2-7; D assignment may be TRBD1 or TRBD2 (6 bases each). Trimming stripped 5 bases from V and 6 bases from J, with 14 bases between. CDR1 SGHTA and CDR2 FQGNSA come from the germline V gene. This CDR3 spans 13 amino acids. The CDR3 nucleotides are TGTGCCAGCAGCGGACTGAGGGGGGTCGAGCAGTACTTC. Its translation: CASSGLRGVEQYF.

The V call is TRBV14, the J call TRBJ2-7; TRBD1 or TRBD2 may be the D gene (5 bases each). Germline V gives CDR1 SGHDN, CDR2 FVKESK. The V and J ends lost 0 bases and 2 bases respectively, with 8 bases between them. This CDR3 has 14 residues. The CDR3 here is CASSQDEGPYEQYF. CDR3 nucleotides: TGTGCCAGCAGCCAAGATGAGGGACCCTACGAGCAGTACTTC.

A few counts support this clone. The V gene is TRBV9, the J gene TRBJ2-2, with D tentatively TRBD1 (6 bases). The CDR3 consists of 15 residues. Trimming removed 3 bases at V and 5 bases at J, with 14 bases between. CDR1 and CDR2 (germline): SGDLS, YYNGEE. CDR3 in amino acids: CASSGTGTLTGELFF. CDR3 sequence (DNA): TGTGCCAGCAGCGGAACCGGGACATTAACCGGGGAGCTGTTTTTT.

This clone was seen more than once but under ten times. Other DNA sequences of this sample code for an identical CDR3. This chain joins TRBV27 and TRBJ1-1, with D hard to call. CDR1 and CDR2 (germline): MNHEY, SMNVEV (reference sequence). The CDR3 totals 13 residues. V was clipped by 1 base and J by 1 base, with 4 bases between them. The CDR3 loop reads CASSLLGNTEAFF. The CDR3 coding sequence is TGTGCCAGCAGTTTATTAGGGAACACTGAAGCTTTCTTT.

V and J are TRBV18 and TRBJ1-5; D remains ambiguous. V lost 3 bases, J lost 9 bases, and 18 bases lay in between. CDR1 KGHSH and CDR2 LQKENI come from the germline V gene. CDR3 length equals 15 residues. CDR3 sequence (DNA): TGTGCCAGCTCACCGGTCGGGTTGGAGGGAGGGCCCCAGCATTTT. Its translation is CASSPVGLEGGPQHF.